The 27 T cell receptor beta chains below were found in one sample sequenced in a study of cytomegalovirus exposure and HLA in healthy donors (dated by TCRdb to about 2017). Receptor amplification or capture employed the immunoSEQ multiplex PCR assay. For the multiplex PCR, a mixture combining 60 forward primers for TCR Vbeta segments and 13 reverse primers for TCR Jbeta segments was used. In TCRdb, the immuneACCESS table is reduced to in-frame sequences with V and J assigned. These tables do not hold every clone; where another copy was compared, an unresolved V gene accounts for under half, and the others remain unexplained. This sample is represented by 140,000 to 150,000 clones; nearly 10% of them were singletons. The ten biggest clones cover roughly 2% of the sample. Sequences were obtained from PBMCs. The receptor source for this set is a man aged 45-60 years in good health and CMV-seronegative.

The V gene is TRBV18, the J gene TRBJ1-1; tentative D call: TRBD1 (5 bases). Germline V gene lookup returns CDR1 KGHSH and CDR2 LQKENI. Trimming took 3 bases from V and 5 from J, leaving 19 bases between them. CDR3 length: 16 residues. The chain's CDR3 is CASSPAIPGLGTEAFF. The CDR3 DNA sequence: TGTGCCAGCTCACCCGCCATCCCAGGGTTAGGAACTGAAGCTTTCTTT.

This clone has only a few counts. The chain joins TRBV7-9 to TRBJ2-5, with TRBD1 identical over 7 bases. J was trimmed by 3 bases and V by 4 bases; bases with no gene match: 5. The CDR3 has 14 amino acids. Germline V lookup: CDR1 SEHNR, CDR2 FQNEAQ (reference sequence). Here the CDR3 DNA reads TGTGCCAGCAGCTCCTGGGGGACAGAAGAGACCCAGTACTTC. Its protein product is CASSSWGTEETQYF. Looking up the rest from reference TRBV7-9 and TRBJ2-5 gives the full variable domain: DTGVSQNPRHKITKRGQNVTFRCDPISEHNRLYWYRQTLGQGPEFLTYFQNEAQLEKSRLLSDRFSAERPKGSFSTLEIQRTEQGDSAMYLCASSSWGTEETQYFGPGTRLLVL.

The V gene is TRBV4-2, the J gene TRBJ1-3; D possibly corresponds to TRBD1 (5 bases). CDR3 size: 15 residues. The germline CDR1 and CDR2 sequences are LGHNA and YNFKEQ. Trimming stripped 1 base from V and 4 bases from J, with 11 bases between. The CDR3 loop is CASSQVGLGGNTIYF. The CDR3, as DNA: TGTGCCAGCAGCCAAGTGGGGCTGGGGGGAAACACCATATATTTT.

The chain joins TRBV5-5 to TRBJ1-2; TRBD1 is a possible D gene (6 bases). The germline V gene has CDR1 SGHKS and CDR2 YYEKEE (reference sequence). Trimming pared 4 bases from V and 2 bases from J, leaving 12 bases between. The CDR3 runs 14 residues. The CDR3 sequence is CASSQWTVNYGYTF. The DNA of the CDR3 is TGTGCCAGCAGCCAATGGACAGTGAACTATGGCTACACCTTC. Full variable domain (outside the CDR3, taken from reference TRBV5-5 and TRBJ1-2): DAGVTQSPTHLIKTRGQQVTLRCSPISGHKSVSWYQQVLGQGPQFIFQYYEKEERGRGNFPDRFSARQFPNYSSELNVNALLLGDSALYLCASSQWTVNYGYTFGSGTRLTVV.

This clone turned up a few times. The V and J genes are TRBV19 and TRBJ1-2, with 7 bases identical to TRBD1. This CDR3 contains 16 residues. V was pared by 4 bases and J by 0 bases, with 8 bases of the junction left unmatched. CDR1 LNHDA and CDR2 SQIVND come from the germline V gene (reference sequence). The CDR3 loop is CASSSLRQGTNYGYTF. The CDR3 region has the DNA TGTGCCAGTAGTAGCTTAAGACAGGGTACTAACTATGGCTACACCTTC. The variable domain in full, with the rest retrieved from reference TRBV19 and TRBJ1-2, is DGGITQSPKYLFRKEGQNVTLSCEQNLNHDAMYWYRQDPGQGLRLIYYSQIVNDFQKGDIAEGYSVSREKKESFPLTVTSAQKNPTAFYLCASSSLRQGTNYGYTFGSGTRLTVV.

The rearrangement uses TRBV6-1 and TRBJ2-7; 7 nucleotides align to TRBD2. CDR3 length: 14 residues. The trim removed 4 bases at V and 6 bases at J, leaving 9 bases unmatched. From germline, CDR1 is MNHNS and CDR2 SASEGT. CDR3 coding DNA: TGTGCCAGCAGTGCGTCCCAGACTAGCCTCGAGCAGTACTTC. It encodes CASSASQTSLEQYF.

The CDR3 coding sequence is TGCGCCAGCAGCTTGGGGGGACTAGTGAGAATGGAGACCCAGTACTTC. Protein product: CASSLGGLVRMETQYF. The chain links TRBV5-1 to TRBJ2-5; 8 bases agree with TRBD2. Germline V gene sequence: CDR1 SGHRS, CDR2 YFSETQ. V trimming: 0 bases; J trimming: 5 bases; junction bases outside the gene matches: 9. This CDR3 has 16 amino acids.

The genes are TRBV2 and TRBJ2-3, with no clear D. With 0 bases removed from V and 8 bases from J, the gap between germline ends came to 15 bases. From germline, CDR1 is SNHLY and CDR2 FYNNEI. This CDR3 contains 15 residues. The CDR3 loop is CASSEARQLTGTQYF. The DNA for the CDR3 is TGTGCCAGCAGTGAAGCTCGGCAGCTCACGGGTACGCAGTATTTT.

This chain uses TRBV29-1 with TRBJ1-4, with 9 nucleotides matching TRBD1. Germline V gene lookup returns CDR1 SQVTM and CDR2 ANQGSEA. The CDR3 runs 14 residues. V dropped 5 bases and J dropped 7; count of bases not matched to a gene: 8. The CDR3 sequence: CSVLTGGDFEKLFF. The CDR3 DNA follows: TGCAGCGTTTTGACAGGGGGTGATTTTGAAAAACTGTTTTTT. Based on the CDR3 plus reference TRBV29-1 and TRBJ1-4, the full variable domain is SAVISQKPSRDICQRGTSLTIQCQVDSQVTMMFWYRQQPGQSLTLIATANQGSEATYESGFVIDKFPISRPNLTFSTLTVSNMSPEDSSIYLCSVLTGGDFEKLFFGSGTQLSVL.

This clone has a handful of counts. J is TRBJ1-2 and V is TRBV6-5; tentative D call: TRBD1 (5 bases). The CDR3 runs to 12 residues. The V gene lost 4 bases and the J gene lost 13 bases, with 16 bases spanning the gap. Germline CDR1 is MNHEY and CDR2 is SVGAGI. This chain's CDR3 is CASSSPGLPSTF. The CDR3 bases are TGTGCCAGCAGTTCGCCAGGGTTGCCATCCACCTTC.

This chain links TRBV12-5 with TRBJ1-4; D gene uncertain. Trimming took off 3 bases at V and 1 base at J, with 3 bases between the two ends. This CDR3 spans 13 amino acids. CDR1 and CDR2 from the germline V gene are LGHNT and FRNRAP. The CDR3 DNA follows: TGTGCTAGTGGTTTACTAACTAATGAAAAACTGTTTTTT. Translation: CASGLLTNEKLFF.

The CDR3 protein is CASKPTSGRSNEQFF. The CDR3 DNA reads as TGTGCCAGCAAGCCCACTAGCGGGAGAAGCAATGAGCAGTTCTTC. The V gene is TRBV7-8, the J gene TRBJ2-1, with 11 bases fitting TRBD2. This CDR3 comprises 15 residues. Germline CDR1 SGHVS, CDR2 FQNEAQ. Germline trimming cut 7 bases from V and 6 bases from J; bases unmatched to any gene: 8.

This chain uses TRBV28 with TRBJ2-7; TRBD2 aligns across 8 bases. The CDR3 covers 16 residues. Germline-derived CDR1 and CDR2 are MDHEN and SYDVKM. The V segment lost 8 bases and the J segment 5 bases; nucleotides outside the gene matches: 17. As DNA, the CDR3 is TGTGCCAGCGGCCCCGGGGGGGCGAAACCTCACAACGAGCAGTACTTC. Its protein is CASGPGGAKPHNEQYF.

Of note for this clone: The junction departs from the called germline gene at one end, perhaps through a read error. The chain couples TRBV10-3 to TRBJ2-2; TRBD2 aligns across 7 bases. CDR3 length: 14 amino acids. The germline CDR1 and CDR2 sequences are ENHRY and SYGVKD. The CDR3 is CAISELGRGGGLFF. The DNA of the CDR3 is TGTGCCATCAGTGAGTTGGGAAGGGGCGGGGGGCTGTTTTTT.

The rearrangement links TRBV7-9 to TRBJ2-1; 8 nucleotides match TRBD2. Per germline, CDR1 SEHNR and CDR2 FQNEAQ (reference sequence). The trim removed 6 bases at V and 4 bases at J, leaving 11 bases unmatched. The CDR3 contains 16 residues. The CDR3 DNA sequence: TGTGCCAGCAGATCGTCAGCGGGGGAGATGTACAATGAGCAGTTCTTC. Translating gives CASRSSAGEMYNEQFF.

CDR3 residues: CASSLEGGGEGYTF. DNA for the CDR3: TGCGCCAGCAGCTTGGAAGGGGGGGGCGAGGGCTACACCTTC. V usage is TRBV5-1 and J usage is TRBJ1-2; D may be TRBD1 (6 bases). V was trimmed by 0 bases and J by 8 bases, leaving 14 bases between them. Looked up from germline, CDR1 is SGHRS and CDR2 is YFSETQ. The length of the CDR3 is 14 residues.

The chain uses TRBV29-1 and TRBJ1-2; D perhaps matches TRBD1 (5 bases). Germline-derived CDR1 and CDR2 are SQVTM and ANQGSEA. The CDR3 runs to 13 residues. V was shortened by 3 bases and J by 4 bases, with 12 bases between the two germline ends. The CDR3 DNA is TGCAGCGTTGAGCCTGAAGGGGTCTATGGCTACACCTTC. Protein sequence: CSVEPEGVYGYTF.

This CDR3 is CASSERRGGQTDTQYF. As DNA, the CDR3 is TGTGCCAGCAGTGAAAGGAGGGGGGGCCAGACAGATACGCAGTATTTT. V usage is TRBV2 and J usage is TRBJ2-3, with D maybe TRBD2 (7 bases). Deletions cut 2 bases from V and 3 bases from J, with 15 bases between. The CDR3 is 16 residues long. Germline V CDR1 and CDR2: SNHLY, FYNNEI.

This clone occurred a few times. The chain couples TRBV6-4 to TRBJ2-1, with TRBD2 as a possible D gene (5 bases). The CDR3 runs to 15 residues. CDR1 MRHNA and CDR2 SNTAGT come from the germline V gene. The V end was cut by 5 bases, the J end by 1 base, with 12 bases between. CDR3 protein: CASSPRERSYNEQFF. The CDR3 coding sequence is TGTGCCAGCAGTCCCCGGGAAAGATCCTACAATGAGCAGTTCTTC.

CDR3 residues: CASSLGLAIGYEQYF. The CDR3 coding sequence is TGTGCCAGCAGCTTAGGTTTAGCGATCGGCTACGAGCAGTACTTC. The V gene is TRBV11-2, the J gene TRBJ2-7; a weak D match, TRBD2 (5 bases). Trimming took 1 base from V and 3 from J, leaving 13 bases between them. This CDR3 comprises 15 residues. The V gene's germline CDR1 is SGHAT and CDR2 FQNNGV.

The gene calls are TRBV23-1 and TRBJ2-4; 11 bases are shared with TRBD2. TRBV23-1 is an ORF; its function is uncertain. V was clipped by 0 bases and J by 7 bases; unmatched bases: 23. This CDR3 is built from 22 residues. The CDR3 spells CASSQSGTSGGLAGDFWNIQYF. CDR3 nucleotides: TGCGCCAGCAGTCAATCCGGGACTAGCGGAGGGCTAGCGGGGGACTTCTGGAACATTCAGTACTTC.

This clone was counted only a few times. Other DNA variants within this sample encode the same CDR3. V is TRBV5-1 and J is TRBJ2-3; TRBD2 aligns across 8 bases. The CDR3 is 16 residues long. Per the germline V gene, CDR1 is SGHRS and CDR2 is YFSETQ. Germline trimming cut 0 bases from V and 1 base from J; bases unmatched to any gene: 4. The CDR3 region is CASSLAGRGGTDTQYF. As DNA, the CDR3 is TGCGCCAGCAGCTTGGCCGGGAGGGGAGGCACAGATACGCAGTATTTT.

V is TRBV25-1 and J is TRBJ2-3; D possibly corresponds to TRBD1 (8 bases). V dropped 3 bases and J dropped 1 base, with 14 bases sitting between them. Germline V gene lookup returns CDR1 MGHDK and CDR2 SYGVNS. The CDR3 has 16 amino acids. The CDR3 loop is CASSDKQGGGTDTQYF. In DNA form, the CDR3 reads TGTGCCAGCAGTGACAAACAGGGGGGGGGCACAGATACGCAGTATTTT.

The CDR3 nucleotides are TGTGCCAGCAGCTTAGGTGGCAGGGGCGGTGGCTACACCTTC. Translation: CASSLGGRGGGYTF. The chain joins TRBV7-9 to TRBJ1-2; TRBD1 is a possible D gene (6 bases). Germline CDR1 reads SEHNR; CDR2 reads FQNEAQ (reference sequence). The CDR3 has 14 residues. Trimming pared 1 base from V and 7 bases from J, leaving 13 bases between.

This chain's CDR3 is CASSFGTSPRDTQYF. The CDR3 nucleotides read TGTGCCAGCAGTTTCGGGACTAGCCCTCGGGATACGCAGTATTTT. The V gene is TRBV6-5, the J gene TRBJ2-3; 9 bases are a match to TRBD2. The V gene end was trimmed by 4 bases and the J gene end by 6 bases; junction bases not matched to a gene: 8. The CDR3 length is 15 residues. Germline V gives CDR1 MNHEY, CDR2 SVGAGI.

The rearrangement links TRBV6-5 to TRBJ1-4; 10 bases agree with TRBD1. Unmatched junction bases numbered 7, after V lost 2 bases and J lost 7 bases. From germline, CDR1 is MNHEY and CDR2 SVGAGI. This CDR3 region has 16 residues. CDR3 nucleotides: TGTGCCAGCAGTTACCGGTCGACAGGGGGCAGTGAAAAACTGTTTTTT. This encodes CASSYRSTGGSEKLFF.

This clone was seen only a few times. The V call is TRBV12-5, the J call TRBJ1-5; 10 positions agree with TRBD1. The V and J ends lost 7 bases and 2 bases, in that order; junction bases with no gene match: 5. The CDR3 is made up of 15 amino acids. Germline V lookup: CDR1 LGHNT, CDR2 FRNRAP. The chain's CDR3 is CASAGTGVRNQPQHF. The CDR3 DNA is TGTGCTAGTGCCGGGACAGGGGTTCGCAATCAGCCCCAGCATTTT.